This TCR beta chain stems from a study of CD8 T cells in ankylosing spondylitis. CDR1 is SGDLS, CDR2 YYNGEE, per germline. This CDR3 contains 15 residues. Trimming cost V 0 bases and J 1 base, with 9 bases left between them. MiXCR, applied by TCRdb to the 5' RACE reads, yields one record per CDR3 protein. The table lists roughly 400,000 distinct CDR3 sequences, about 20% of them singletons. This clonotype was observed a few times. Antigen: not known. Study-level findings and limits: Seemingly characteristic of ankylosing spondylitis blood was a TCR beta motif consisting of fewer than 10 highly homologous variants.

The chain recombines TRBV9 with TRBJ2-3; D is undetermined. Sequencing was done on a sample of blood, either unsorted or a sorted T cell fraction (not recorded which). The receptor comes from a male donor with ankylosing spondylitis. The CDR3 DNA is TGTGCCAGCAGCGTAGGAGTAACTCGCACAGATACGCAGTATTTT. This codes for CASSVGVTRTDTQYF.